The 5 T cell receptor beta chains below were found in one sample sequenced in a study of cytomegalovirus exposure and HLA in healthy donors. 13 Jbeta primers and 60 Vbeta primers were used for the PCR. Data came from immunoSEQ multiplex PCR; TCRdb stores just in-frame clones and leaves some out. Of about 190,000 clones in the sample, 77% were seen once. The sequenced sample consisted of PBMCs. These TCRs come from a woman aged 25 to 39 in good health and CMV-seropositive.

The chain has TRBV7-6 and TRBJ2-7; a weak D match, TRBD2 (5 bases). The V and J ends lost 5 bases and 9 bases respectively, with 14 bases between them. Germline CDR1 and CDR2: SGHVS and FNYEAQ. CDR3 size: 12 residues. CDR3 DNA sequence: TGTGCCAGCAGCACGGGGTACGAAGGGCAGTACTTC. It yields the protein CASSTGYEGQYF.

This clone has only one observation. The V call is TRBV29-1, the J call TRBJ2-1, with a tentative D call TRBD2 (6 bases). Germline CDR1 is SQVTM and CDR2 is ANQGSEA. This CDR3 comprises 13 residues. V was cut by 3 bases and J by 4 bases, with 10 bases left in between. CDR3 sequence reads: CSVEVTRYNEQFF. CDR3 DNA sequence: TGCAGCGTTGAGGTGACTAGATACAATGAGCAGTTCTTC.

The chain carries TRBV19 and TRBJ2-6, with unresolved D. V shed 6 bases and J shed 0 bases, with 6 bases lying between them. This CDR3 is built from 14 residues. In germline, CDR1 is LNHDA, CDR2 SQIVND (reference sequence). The CDR3 is CASRSSSGANVLTF. For the CDR3, the DNA is TGTGCCAGTAGGTCGAGCTCTGGGGCCAACGTCCTGACTTTC.

The rearrangement joins TRBV12-5 to TRBJ2-2, with unresolved D. Germline lookup yields CDR1 LGHNT and CDR2 FRNRAP. CDR3 length: 13 residues. Between the trimmed V and J ends, which lost 4 bases and 1 base, there was a span of 4 bases. The CDR3 sequence is CASGSGNTGELFF. Written as DNA, the CDR3 is TGTGCTAGTGGTTCCGGGAACACCGGGGAGCTGTTTTTT.

The chain carries TRBV6-6 and TRBJ1-1; D perhaps matches TRBD1 (6 bases). This CDR3 is 13 amino acids long. CDR1 is MNHNY, CDR2 SVGAGI, per germline (reference sequence). Trimming took off 2 bases at V and 5 bases at J, with 9 bases between the two ends. The CDR3 reads CASSYARGTEAFF. In DNA, the CDR3 is TGTGCCAGCAGTTACGCGAGGGGGACTGAAGCTTTCTTT.